This T cell receptor beta chain derives from a study of T cell repertoires in cytomegalovirus infection. Study as a whole: Signatures in public TCR beta sequences pointed to both CMV infection and matching HLA type.

This CDR3 is built from 13 residues. Germline values: CDR1 SGHRS, CDR2 YFSETQ. Trimming removed 4 bases from V and 7 bases from J; junction bases left unmatched: 4. TCRdb processed the reads anew with MiXCR; each CDR3 protein has one entry. The sample holds 350,000 to 550,000 distinct CDR3 sequences, approximately 30% seen once. This chain connects TRBV5-1 to TRBJ2-2; 7 bases agree with TRBD2. The receptor comes from a human donor in good health (CMV status not recorded). Some clones in this sample may be carry-over from other donors' samples. The source material was PBMCs. Written as DNA, the CDR3 is TGCGCCAGCAGCCACCGGGGGGACGGGGAGCTGTTTTTT. Its translation: CASSHRGDGELFF. The full variable domain, its missing parts supplied by reference TRBV5-1 and TRBJ2-2, is KAGVTQTPRYLIKTRGQQVTLSCSPISGHRSVSWYQQTPGQGLQFLFEYFSETQRNKGNFPGRFSGRQFSNSRSEMNVSTLELGDSALYLCASSHRGDGELFFGEGSRLTVL.